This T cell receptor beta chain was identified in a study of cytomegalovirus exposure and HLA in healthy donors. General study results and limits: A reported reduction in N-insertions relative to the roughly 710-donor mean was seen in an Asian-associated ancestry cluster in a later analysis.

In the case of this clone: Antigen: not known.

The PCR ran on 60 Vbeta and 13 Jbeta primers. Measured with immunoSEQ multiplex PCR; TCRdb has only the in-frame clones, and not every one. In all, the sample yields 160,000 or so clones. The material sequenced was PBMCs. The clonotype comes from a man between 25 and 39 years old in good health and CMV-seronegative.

DNA of the CDR3: TGCAGCACTGAGCGGGACCACTTCTACAATGAGCAGTTCTTC. Translating it yields CSTERDHFYNEQFF. V is TRBV29-1 and J is TRBJ2-1, with TRBD2 matching over 7 bases. Per germline, CDR1 SQVTM and CDR2 ANQGSEA. This CDR3 comprises 14 residues. J was trimmed by 3 bases and V by 8 bases; bases with no gene match: 10.